The T cell receptor beta chain under discussion was sequenced for a study of beta chain features in type 1 diabetes (dated by TCRdb to between 2018 and 2020). About the full investigation: Patients and healthy donors did not differ in mean age, gender distribution, total cell number or subset yield. The study compared TCRB repertoires of sorted circulating CD4+ T cell subsets between recently diagnosed type 1 diabetes patients and matched healthy donors. Whereas all 30 or so donors provided naive and central memory subsets, regulatory and stem cell-like memory subsets were isolated from just 8 patients and about 8 healthy donors. A total of 100 million to 140 million sorted cells were examined across all samples, and the number of cells per subset was strongly correlated with RNA yield. Results the study describes overall, beyond this receptor: Patients with type 1 diabetes made fewer insertions and deleted more nucleotides at VDJ recombination sites, implying thymic rearrangement abnormalities. Sequencing cDNA rather than genomic DNA could over-represent highly expressing activated cells, although activation and CD3 levels did not differ between groups. Naive, central memory and regulatory TCRB repertoires appeared to be more alike among patients than among healthy donors. Because small numbers of individuals were included in the HLA sub-analyses, any influence of HLA type on TCRB rearrangement was left unresolved. A moderate but significant shortening of TCRB CDR3 length was observed in type 1 diabetes patients in all four CD4+ subsets. Shorter templates might be favored by PCR, yet because patient and control samples were amplified and corrected together, any such skew would affect both groups equally.

The CDR3 numbers 15 residues from cysteine through phenylalanine. The kept DNA is CDR3 alone, 45 bases in frame from the first base. Trimming leaves V shorter by 3 bases and J shorter by 2 bases, with the junction holding 5 bases beyond the gene matches. CDR1 and CDR2 are read off the germline V gene (reference sequence) as LNHDA and SQIVND. The High Capacity cDNA Reverse Transcription Kit was used to reverse transcribe all of the isolated RNA, meaning that expressed TCRB transcripts were what got sequenced. Naive, central memory and regulatory T cell samples underwent deep immunoSEQ sequencing, averaging roughly 3.3 million total reads per sample. Sorted cells were lysed in RLT buffer and RNA was extracted with DNase-treated RNeasy Micro or Mini kits, depending on cell number. Each cell subset was processed on its own to prevent cross-contamination, while patient and healthy donor samples were processed together. The immunoSEQ multiplex PCR was used to amplify TCRB sequences from cDNA, yielding 87-bp fragments that span the CDR3 region. Sequencing of the amplicons was done on the Illumina HiSeq platform. Turning to the authors' computational methods: Synthetic template baselines were used to correct PCR bias computationally, reads within Hamming distance 2 were collapsed together, and singletons that could not be merged were discarded. Reads were aligned to IMGT to assign V, D and J genes, CDR3 length, and insertions or deletions at six rearrangement sites. Within each subset, clonotype counts were normalized to sorted cell number, after which true diversity and Gini coefficients were computed with the tcR R package. The overlap coefficient, calculated on TCRB nucleotide sequences, was used to quantify repertoire sharing. The source is immuneACCESS, and TCRdb retained only in-frame sequences with V and J called. Part of the clones is not carried over; for the studies checked, unresolved V genes explain less than half of this, and the remainder is unexplained. V, J and clone size were drawn from that table, and D and trimming were deduced from the DNA. This sample lists some 180,000 clones; about 12% were detected once. Jointly, the top ten make up approximately 0.62% of the sample.

This clone has just a few counts. No antigen is known for it. Nothing much larger sits one base from this clone, and base qualities are not available. From each donor, a single peripheral blood sample of around 0.12 L on average was drawn into heparinised tubes. A BD FACSAria II was used to sort naive, central memory, regulatory and stem cell-like memory CD4+ T cells with a panel that included CD45RO, CCR7, CD25, CD127, CD95 and CD27. Every sorted population had a purity above 95%. PBMCs were isolated right away by Lymphoprep density gradient centrifugation and were stained directly, without culture. To minimize batch effects, samples were stained and sorted in pairs, one healthy donor with one patient per experiment.

In this chain, TRBV19 is recombined with TRBJ2-7; 9 junctional bases match TRBD2. This sequence was found in a woman aged 18-35 years in good health. Input material: central memory CD4+ T cells from blood. The nucleotide sequence reads TGTGCCAGTAGTATCCAGTCTAGCGGGACCTACGAGCAGTACTTC. Translation gives CASSIQSSGTYEQYF.